A selection of T cell receptor beta chains follows, all from one sample in a study of CD8+CD57+ T cells in acquired aplastic anemia. TCRdb processed the reads anew with MiXCR; each CDR3 protein has one entry. The sample has 200,000 or so distinct CDR3 sequences, about three fifths seen once. Input material: sorted CD4+, CD8+, or CD8+CD57+ T cells (not recorded which) from PBMCs. All receptors derive from a human donor with severe aplastic anemia or a healthy control (not recorded which). The CDR3 runs from the conserved cysteine through the conserved F or W. The D gene is left open where the match is weak. Size values are once, few and many counts, or a class for expanded clones, and some rows have none.

v_call	d_call	j_call	clone_size	cdr3_aa	cdr3_nt
TRBV20-1	.	TRBJ2-7	.	CSARDLVGAYEQYF	TGCAGTGCTAGAGATCTTGTCGGGGCCTACGAGCAGTACTTC
TRBV20-1	.	TRBJ2-2	.	CSARKVGPSNTGELFF	TGCAGTGCTAGAAAGGTTGGCCCGTCGAACACCGGGGAGCTGTTTTTT
TRBV19	TRBD1	TRBJ2-7	few	CASSTKGTGSYEQYF	TGTGCCAGTAGCACCAAGGGGACAGGATCCTACGAGCAGTACTTC
TRBV20-1	.	TRBJ2-7	.	CSAPSNLNEQYF	TGCAGTGCCCCCTCGAATCTCAACGAGCAGTACTTC
TRBV7-2	.	TRBJ1-1	.	CASSLGLAGEKAFF	TGTGCCAGCAGCTTAGGGTTGGCAGGAGAAAAAGCTTTCTTT
TRBV7-3	TRBD2	TRBJ2-2	.	CASSWTSGRSAGELFF	TGTGCCAGCAGCTGGACTAGCGGGAGGTCTGCCGGGGAGCTGTTTTTT
TRBV7-2	.	TRBJ2-7	.	CASSHTYEQYF	TGTGCCAGCAGTCATACCTACGAGCAGTACTTC
TRBV2	TRBD2	TRBJ2-5	.	CASGTGVAGGQETQYF	TGTGCCAGCGGGACTGGGGTAGCGGGGGGACAAGAGACCCAGTACTTC
TRBV29-1	TRBD2	TRBJ2-1	once	CSVRGGSHNEQFF	TGCAGCGTCCGCGGGGGGTCACACAATGAGCAGTTCTTC
TRBV10-1	.	TRBJ2-7	.	CASRLQWTLTYEQYF	TGCGCCAGCAGGCTCCAGTGGACCCTGACCTACGAGCAGTACTTC
TRBV6-6	TRBD2	TRBJ2-2	many	CASSPTSVSGELFF	TGTGCCAGCAGCCCAACTAGCGTGTCCGGGGAGCTGTTTTTT
TRBV7-9	.	TRBJ2-1	few	CASRTDYNEQFF	TGTGCCAGCAGGACGGACTACAATGAGCAGTTCTTC
TRBV14	TRBD2	TRBJ2-1	many	CASSYEEVLAGGLNEQFF	TGTGCCAGCAGTTACGAGGAGGTCCTAGCGGGGGGGTTGAATGAGCAGTTCTTC
TRBV12-3/TRBV12-4	TRBD2	TRBJ2-1	.	CASRGSGGSGTSNEQFF	TGTGCCAGCAGGGGTTCGGGGGGGTCGGGTACCAGCAATGAGCAGTTCTTC
TRBV7-3	.	TRBJ1-1	.	CASSLAWTQNTEAFF	TGTGCCAGCAGCTTAGCGTGGACACAGAACACTGAAGCTTTCTTT
TRBV12-3/TRBV12-4	TRBD2	TRBJ2-1	.	CASSFPGGLYNEQFF	TGTGCCAGCAGTTTCCCGGGGGGATTATACAATGAGCAGTTCTTC
TRBV12-2	.	TRBJ2-7	.	CASRLRTHTYEQYF	TGTGCAAGTCGCCTCCGGACTCATACCTACGAGCAGTACTTC
TRBV7-2	TRBD2	TRBJ2-3	.	CASSGRGGGAHTDTQYF	TGTGCCAGCAGCGGCAGGGGCGGGGGGGCCCACACAGATACGCAGTATTTT
TRBV15	TRBD1	TRBJ2-7	.	CATQVRDRAYEQYF	TGTGCCACCCAAGTGCGGGACAGGGCCTACGAGCAGTACTTC
TRBV7-8	.	TRBJ1-4	.	CASSSGLHHEKLFF	TGTGCCAGCAGCTCGGGACTCCATCATGAAAAACTGTTTTTT
TRBV24-1	.	TRBJ2-2	many	CATSDLTALNKVSNLNTGELFF	TGTGCCACCAGTGATTTAACCGCATTGAACAAGGTATCAAACTTGAACACCGGGGAGCTGTTTTTT
TRBV7-2	TRBD1	TRBJ2-5	few	CASSLLRTGSETQYF	TGTGCCAGCAGCTTATTAAGGACAGGGTCCGAGACCCAGTACTTC
TRBV7-2	.	TRBJ1-4	.	CASSLRRGEEKLFF	TGTGCCAGCAGCTTACGCAGGGGCGAGGAAAAACTGTTTTTT
TRBV20-1	.	TRBJ1-2	.	CSAWAGVGYTF	TGCAGTGCTTGGGCAGGTGTAGGCTACACCTTC
TRBV7-7	TRBD1	TRBJ2-5	.	CASSPDRVGETQYF	TGTGCTAGCAGCCCTGACAGGGTGGGTGAGACCCAGTACTTC
TRBV14	TRBD2	TRBJ2-1	.	CASSPLVGAGVAFF	TGTGCCAGCAGCCCCCTAGTAGGAGCGGGGGTCGCGTTCTTC
TRBV2	.	TRBJ1-2	few	CASSSRNYGYTF	TGTGCCAGCAGTTCCCGCAACTATGGCTACACCTTC
TRBV4-3	TRBD1	TRBJ2-3	.	CASSTRLTGGSTDTQYF	TGCGCCAGCAGCACCCGGCTAACAGGGGGGAGCACAGATACGCAGTATTTT
TRBV2	.	TRBJ2-7	.	CASSSTTGYEQYF	TGTGCCAGCAGTAGTACCACAGGGTACGAGCAGTACTTC
TRBV9	.	TRBJ1-6	.	CASSANTGTLNNSPLHF	TGTGCCAGCAGCGCAAACACAGGGACTCTTAATAATTCACCCCTCCACTTT
TRBV9	.	TRBJ2-5	.	CASSVTRDIGTQETQYF	TGTGCCAGCAGCGTCACTAGGGACATTGGAACCCAAGAGACCCAGTACTTC
TRBV7-9	.	TRBJ2-1	.	CASRLRDNEQFF	TGTGCCAGCCGCCTCCGGGACAATGAGCAGTTCTTC
TRBV20-1	TRBD1	TRBJ2-7	.	CSARGDRAWYEQYF	TGCAGTGCTAGGGGGGACAGGGCATGGTACGAGCAGTACTTC
TRBV7-9	.	TRBJ1-1	once	CASSLVYLDEAFF	TGTGCCAGCAGCTTAGTTTACCTGGACGAAGCTTTCTTT